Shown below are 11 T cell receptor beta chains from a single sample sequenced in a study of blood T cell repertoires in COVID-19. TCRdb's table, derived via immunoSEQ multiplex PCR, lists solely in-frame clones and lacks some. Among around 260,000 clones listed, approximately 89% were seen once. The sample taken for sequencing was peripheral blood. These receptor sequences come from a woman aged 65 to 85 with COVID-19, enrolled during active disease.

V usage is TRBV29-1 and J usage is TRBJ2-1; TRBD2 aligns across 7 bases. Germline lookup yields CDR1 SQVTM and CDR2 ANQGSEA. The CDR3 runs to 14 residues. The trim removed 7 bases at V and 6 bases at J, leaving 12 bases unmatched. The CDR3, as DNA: TGCAGCGCACCGACGGGAGGTCCACTCAATGAGCAGTTCTTC. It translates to CSAPTGGPLNEQFF.

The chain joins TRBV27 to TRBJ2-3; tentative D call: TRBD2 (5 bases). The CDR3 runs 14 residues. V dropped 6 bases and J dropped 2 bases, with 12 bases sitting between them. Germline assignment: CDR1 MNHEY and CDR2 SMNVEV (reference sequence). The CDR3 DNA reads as TGTGCCAGCAGCCCCAAGGACTCCACAGATACGCAGTATTTT. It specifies CASSPKDSTDTQYF.

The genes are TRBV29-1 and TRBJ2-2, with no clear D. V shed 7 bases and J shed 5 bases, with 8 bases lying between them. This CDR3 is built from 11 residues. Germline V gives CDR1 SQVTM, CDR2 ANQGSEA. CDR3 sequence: CSAGRTGELFF. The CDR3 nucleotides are TGCAGCGCTGGTCGGACCGGGGAGCTGTTTTTT.

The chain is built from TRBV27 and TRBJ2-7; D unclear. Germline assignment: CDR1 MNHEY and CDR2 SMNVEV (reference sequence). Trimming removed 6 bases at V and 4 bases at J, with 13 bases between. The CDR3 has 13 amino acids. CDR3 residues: CASSLNWAYEQYF. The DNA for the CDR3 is TGTGCCAGCAGCCTTAATTGGGCTTACGAGCAGTACTTC.

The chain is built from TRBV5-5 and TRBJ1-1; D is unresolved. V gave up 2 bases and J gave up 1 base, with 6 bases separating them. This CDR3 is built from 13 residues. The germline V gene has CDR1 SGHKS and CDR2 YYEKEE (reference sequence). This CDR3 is CASSFKQNTEAFF. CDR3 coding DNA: TGTGCCAGCAGCTTTAAACAGAACACTGAAGCTTTCTTT.

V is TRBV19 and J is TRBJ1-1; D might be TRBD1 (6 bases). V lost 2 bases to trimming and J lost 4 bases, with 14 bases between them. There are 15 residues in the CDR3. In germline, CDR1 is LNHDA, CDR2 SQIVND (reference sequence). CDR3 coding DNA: TGTGCCAGTAGTATACCCTCAGGGGCTGGCACTGAAGCTTTCTTT. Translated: CASSIPSGAGTEAFF. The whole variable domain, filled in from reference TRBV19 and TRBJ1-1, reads DGGITQSPKYLFRKEGQNVTLSCEQNLNHDAMYWYRQDPGQGLRLIYYSQIVNDFQKGDIAEGYSVSREKKESFPLTVTSAQKNPTAFYLCASSIPSGAGTEAFFGQGTRLTVV.

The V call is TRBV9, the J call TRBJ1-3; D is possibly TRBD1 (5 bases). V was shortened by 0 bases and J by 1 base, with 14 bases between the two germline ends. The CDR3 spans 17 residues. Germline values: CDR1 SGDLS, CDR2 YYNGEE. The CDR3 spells CASSVGPRAVSGNTIYF. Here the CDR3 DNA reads TGTGCCAGCAGCGTAGGCCCCAGGGCGGTTTCTGGAAACACCATATATTTT.

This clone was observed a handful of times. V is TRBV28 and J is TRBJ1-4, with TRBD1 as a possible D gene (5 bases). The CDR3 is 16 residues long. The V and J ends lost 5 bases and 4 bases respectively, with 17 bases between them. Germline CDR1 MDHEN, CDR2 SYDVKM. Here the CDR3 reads CASSLLRGSLNEKLFF. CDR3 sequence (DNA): TGTGCCAGCAGTCTGCTTAGGGGATCCCTTAATGAAAAACTGTTTTTT.

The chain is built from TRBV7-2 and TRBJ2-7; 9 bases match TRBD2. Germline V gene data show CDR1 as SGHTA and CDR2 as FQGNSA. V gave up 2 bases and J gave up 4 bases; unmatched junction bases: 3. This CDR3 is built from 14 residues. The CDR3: CASSLSSGAYEQYF. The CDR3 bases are TGTGCCAGCAGCTTATCTAGCGGGGCGTACGAGCAGTACTTC. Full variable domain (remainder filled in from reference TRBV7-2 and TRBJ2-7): GAGVSQSPSNKVTEKGKDVELRCDPISGHTALYWYRQSLGQGLEFLIYFQGNSAPDKSGLPSDRFSAERTGGSVSTLTIQRTQQEDSAVYLCASSLSSGAYEQYFGPGTRLTVT.

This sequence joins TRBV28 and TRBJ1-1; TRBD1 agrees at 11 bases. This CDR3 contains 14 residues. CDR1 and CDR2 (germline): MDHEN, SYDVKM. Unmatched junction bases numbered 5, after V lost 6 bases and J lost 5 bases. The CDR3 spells CASSRTGGGTEAFF. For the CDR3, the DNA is TGTGCCAGCAGCCGGACAGGGGGCGGTACTGAAGCTTTCTTT.

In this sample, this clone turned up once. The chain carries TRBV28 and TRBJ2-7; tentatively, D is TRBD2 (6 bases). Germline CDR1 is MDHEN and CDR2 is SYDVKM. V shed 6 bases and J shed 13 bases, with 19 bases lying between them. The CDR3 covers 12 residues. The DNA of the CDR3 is TGTGCCAGCAGCCTAAACGATAGGGACTTTTACTTC. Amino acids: CASSLNDRDFYF.